This passage covers 23 T cell receptor beta chains from one sample sequenced in a study of blood T cell repertoires in COVID-19. Assay: immunoSEQ multiplex PCR; the TCRdb copy retains only in-frame clones and omits some. The sample consists of around 250,000 clones, roughly 81% of them appearing once. Sequences were obtained from PBMCs or T cells enriched from blood (not recorded which). The receptors derive from a woman between 45 and 65 years old who had been exposed to COVID-19.

The chain carries TRBV27 and TRBJ1-1, with 7 nucleotides matching TRBD1. V lost 5 bases and J lost 0; bases outside the gene matches: 6. This CDR3 comprises 15 residues. Germline CDR1 is MNHEY and CDR2 is SMNVEV (reference sequence). The CDR3 region has the DNA TGTGCCAGCAGTGTTACCGGGACAGTGAACACTGAAGCTTTCTTT. It specifies CASSVTGTVNTEAFF.

This chain's CDR3 is CASSLGGQGSGSPLHF. The DNA of the CDR3 is TGCGCCAGCAGCTTGGGGGGACAGGGGTCAGGATCACCCCTCCACTTT. The chain links TRBV5-1 to TRBJ1-6; TRBD1 matches 10 bases. J was trimmed by 10 bases and V by 0 bases; bases with no gene match: 7. Germline CDR1 SGHRS, CDR2 YFSETQ. The length of the CDR3 is 16 residues.

Concerning this clone: The sample has other DNA sequences that encode this CDR3 too. J is TRBJ2-5 and V is TRBV24-1; 7 bases are shared with TRBD1. The germline V gene encodes CDR1 KGHDR and CDR2 SFDVKD. J gave up 3 bases and V 1 base, and 1 base lay outside the gene matches. The CDR3 consists of 14 residues. This CDR3 is CATSDLGGEETQYF. DNA for the CDR3: TGTGCCACCAGTGATTTAGGGGGCGAAGAGACCCAGTACTTC.

This clone came up a few times. This chain joins TRBV7-2 and TRBJ1-3; D is unclear. V dropped 2 bases and J dropped 0 bases, with 11 bases sitting between them. The CDR3 totals 16 residues. Per the germline V gene, CDR1 is SGHTA and CDR2 is FQGNSA. CDR3 nucleotides: TGTGCCAGCAGCTTAAGTCCCCTCAGCTCTGGAAACACCATATATTTT. Amino acid sequence: CASSLSPLSSGNTIYF.

Worth noting for this clone: Other DNA variants within this sample encode the same CDR3. The V call is TRBV5-1, the J call TRBJ1-2; 8 nucleotides agree with TRBD1. V dropped 0 bases and J dropped 2; count of bases not matched to a gene: 3. The CDR3 length is 15 residues. Germline assignment: CDR1 SGHRS and CDR2 YFSETQ. The CDR3 DNA reads as TGCGCCAGCAGCTTGGGCGGACAGGGAAACTATGGCTACACCTTC. Translation gives CASSLGGQGNYGYTF.

The chain has TRBV27 and TRBJ1-2; 8 bases fit TRBD1. Unmatched junction bases numbered 9, after V lost 7 bases and J lost 8 bases. Germline-derived CDR1 and CDR2 are MNHEY and SMNVEV (reference sequence). This CDR3 has 13 residues. This chain's CDR3 is CASTTRQGTGYTF. The CDR3 region has the DNA TGTGCCAGCACCACCCGACAGGGGACGGGCTACACCTTC.

This clone appeared a single time. This chain joins TRBV6-5 and TRBJ1-1, with D possibly being TRBD1 (5 bases). Trimming left V 10 bases short and J 4 bases short, with 22 bases between. Germline V gene lookup returns CDR1 MNHEY and CDR2 SVGAGI. CDR3 length: 15 amino acids. In DNA, the CDR3 is TGTGCCACCGTCCGAAGGGTGGACGGGGGCACTGAAGCTTTCTTT. Amino acid sequence: CATVRRVDGGTEAFF.

The chain couples TRBV2 to TRBJ1-4, with 7 bases aligning to TRBD1. The CDR3 length is 15 residues. V was clipped by 8 bases and J by 8 bases; unmatched bases: 14. Germline CDR1 is SNHLY and CDR2 is FYNNEI. This CDR3 reads CASQIHRGQEEKLFF. The DNA for the CDR3 is TGTGCCAGCCAAATCCACAGGGGCCAGGAGGAAAAACTGTTTTTT.

V and J are TRBV6-5 and TRBJ1-6; 7 bases line up with TRBD1. This CDR3 region has 15 residues. CDR1 and CDR2 from the germline V gene are MNHEY and SVGAGI. With 2 bases clipped from V and 7 bases from J, the junction kept 5 bases outside the gene matches. In DNA, the CDR3 is TGTGCCAGCAGTTACACGGGACAGCCAAATTCACCCCTCCACTTT. Amino acids: CASSYTGQPNSPLHF.

The rearrangement links TRBV15 to TRBJ2-5; 8 bases are shared with TRBD1. There are 16 residues in the CDR3. The trim removed 0 bases at V and 2 bases at J, leaving 5 bases unmatched. CDR1 and CDR2 from the germline V gene are LNHNV and YYDKDF (reference sequence). The CDR3, as DNA: TGTGCCACCAGCAGAGAAAGGGACAGGTATCAAGAGACCCAGTACTTC. This codes for CATSRERDRYQETQYF.

The chain couples TRBV5-8 to TRBJ2-7; TRBD1 agrees at 7 bases. The CDR3 length is 12 residues. V was clipped by 10 bases and J by 3 bases; unmatched bases: 7. CDR1 and CDR2 from the germline V gene are SGHTS and YDEGEE. The CDR3, as DNA: TGTGCCGGAAACAGGGGCTACTACGAGCAGTACTTC. Encoded protein: CAGNRGYYEQYF.

This chain connects TRBV11-2 to TRBJ1-4, with a tentative D call TRBD1 (6 bases). Germline values: CDR1 SGHAT, CDR2 FQNNGV. V lost 4 bases and J lost 4, with 13 bases in between. This CDR3 is 15 amino acids long. CDR3 in DNA: TGTGCCAGCAGCTCCCTACAGGGAATTAATGAAAAACTGTTTTTT. It is translated as CASSSLQGINEKLFF.

This clone has only one observation. The chain links TRBV27 to TRBJ1-4; D is unclear. This CDR3 region has 15 residues. The V end was cut by 5 bases, the J end by 8 bases, with 18 bases between. Germline V gene sequence: CDR1 MNHEY, CDR2 SMNVEV (reference sequence). DNA for the CDR3: TGTGCCAGCAGTCCGTCGGGGTCTGGCCTCGAAAAACTGTTTTTT. Amino acids: CASSPSGSGLEKLFF.

The V and J genes are TRBV9 and TRBJ2-2, with 14 bases that match TRBD2. Germline trimming cut 4 bases from V and 4 bases from J; bases unmatched to any gene: 6. CDR1 is SGDLS, CDR2 YYNGEE, per germline. This CDR3 is 17 amino acids long. The CDR3 protein is CASSLRLAGGPTGELFF. CDR3 DNA sequence: TGTGCCAGCAGCCTGAGACTAGCGGGGGGGCCCACCGGGGAGCTGTTTTTT.

The gene calls are TRBV10-3 and TRBJ2-1, with 8 bases identical to TRBD1. CDR1 ENHRY and CDR2 SYGVKD come from the germline V gene. V lost 4 bases to trimming and J lost 3 bases; unmatched junction nucleotides: 2. CDR3 size: 14 residues. CDR3 sequence (DNA): TGTGCCATCAGTGGACAGGGGAACTACAATGAGCAGTTCTTC. Residues: CAISGQGNYNEQFF.

The chain has TRBV7-2 and TRBJ2-5, with TRBD2 matching over 11 bases. The CDR3 is 15 amino acids. The germline V gene encodes CDR1 SGHTA and CDR2 FQGNSA. Trimming took 3 bases from V and 4 from J; bases not matched to a gene: 4. This chain's CDR3 is CASSLTSGTPETQYF. The CDR3 DNA sequence: TGTGCCAGCAGCTTGACTAGCGGGACCCCAGAGACCCAGTACTTC.

The chain carries TRBV29-1 and TRBJ2-5; tentative D call: TRBD1 (6 bases). The CDR3 sequence is 16 residues long. Germline loops: CDR1 SQVTM, CDR2 ANQGSEA. Trimming removed 4 bases at V and 4 bases at J, with 22 bases between. CDR3 sequence: CSVGISQGLGRETQYF. The CDR3 nucleotides are TGCAGCGTTGGGATCTCACAGGGCCTGGGGAGAGAGACCCAGTACTTC. The whole variable domain, remainder taken from reference TRBV29-1 and TRBJ2-5, is SAVISQKPSRDICQRGTSLTIQCQVDSQVTMMFWYRQQPGQSLTLIATANQGSEATYESGFVIDKFPISRPNLTFSTLTVSNMSPEDSSIYLCSVGISQGLGRETQYFGPGTRLLVL.

The genes are TRBV6-5 and TRBJ1-1; D is undetermined. In germline, CDR1 is MNHEY, CDR2 SVGAGI. V was cut by 0 bases and J by 5 bases, with 13 bases left in between. This CDR3 contains 15 residues. CDR3 in amino acids: CASSYSIAGETEAFF. In DNA, the CDR3 is TGTGCCAGCAGTTACTCGATAGCCGGGGAAACTGAAGCTTTCTTT.

The chain links TRBV6-5 to TRBJ2-3; TRBD1 might be the D (6 bases). Trimming shortened V by 6 bases and J by 5 bases, and 12 bases separated the two germline ends. Germline assignment: CDR1 MNHEY and CDR2 SVGAGI. The CDR3 is 13 amino acids. CDR3 coding DNA: TGTGCCAGCAGCTCCCCAGGGGAAGATACGCAGTATTTT. As protein: CASSSPGEDTQYF.

This chain connects TRBV30 to TRBJ2-3, with D perhaps matching TRBD2 (6 bases). CDR3 length: 15 amino acids. With 0 bases removed from V and 1 base from J, the gap between germline ends came to 11 bases. Germline CDR1 GTSNPN, CDR2 SVGIG (reference sequence). The CDR3, as DNA: TGTGCCTGGAGTGTACTTGGCGGGGGCACAGATACGCAGTATTTT. It codes for CAWSVLGGGTDTQYF.

This sequence joins TRBV7-8 and TRBJ2-3, with D possibly being TRBD2 (5 bases). The CDR3 covers 15 residues. Trimming pared 7 bases from V and 6 bases from J, leaving 20 bases between. Germline CDR1 SGHVS, CDR2 FQNEAQ. In DNA, the CDR3 is TGTGCCAGCACCGCTTACGGGAACGGTTTTGATACGCAGTATTTT. Translating gives CASTAYGNGFDTQYF.

The chain combines TRBV7-9 with TRBJ1-2; 11 bases agree with TRBD1. The CDR3 runs 16 residues. Trimming cost V 5 bases and J 7 bases; bases outside gene matches: 12. CDR1 and CDR2 (germline): SEHNR, FQNEAQ (reference sequence). The CDR3 here is CASSLRPPGTGGGYTF. In DNA form, the CDR3 reads TGTGCCAGCAGCCTACGTCCCCCCGGGACAGGGGGTGGCTACACCTTC.

The chain combines TRBV12-3 or TRBV12-4 with TRBJ1-2; a possible D gene is TRBD1 (6 bases). This CDR3 is 11 amino acids long. With 5 bases removed from V and 10 bases from J, the gap between germline ends came to 11 bases. The CDR3 loop reads CASSQRTAYTF. CDR3 bases: TGTGCCAGCAGTCAGCGGACAGCCTACACCTTC.